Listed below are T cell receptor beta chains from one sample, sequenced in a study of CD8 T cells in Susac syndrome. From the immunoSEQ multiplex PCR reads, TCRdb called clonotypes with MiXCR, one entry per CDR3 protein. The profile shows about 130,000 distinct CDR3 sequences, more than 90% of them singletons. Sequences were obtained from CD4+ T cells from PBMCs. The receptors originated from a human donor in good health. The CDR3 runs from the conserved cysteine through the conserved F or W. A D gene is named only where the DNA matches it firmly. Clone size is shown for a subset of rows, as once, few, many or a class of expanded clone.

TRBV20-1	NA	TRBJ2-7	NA	TGCAGTGCCCCGCCCGCAGGGAACTACTACGAGCAGTACTTC	CSAPPAGNYYEQYF
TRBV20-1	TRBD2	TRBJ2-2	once	TGCAGTGCTAGAGATAGGCCTAGCGGGAACGGGGAGCTGTTTTTT	CSARDRPSGNGELFF
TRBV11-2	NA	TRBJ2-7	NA	TGTGCCAGCAACACATATGGGACTCCCGGCTACGAGCAGTACTTC	CASNTYGTPGYEQYF
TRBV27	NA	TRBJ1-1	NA	TGTGCCAGCAGTTTATCCCGACAGTACACTGAAGCTTTCTTT	CASSLSRQYTEAFF
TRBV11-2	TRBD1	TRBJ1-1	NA	TGTGCCAGCAGCTATCCACAGGGGGCTGAAGCTTTCTTT	CASSYPQGAEAFF
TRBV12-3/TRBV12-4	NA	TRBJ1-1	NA	TGTGCCAGCAGTCCTAACAGGGACACTGAAGCTTTCTTT	CASSPNRDTEAFF
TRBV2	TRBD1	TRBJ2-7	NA	TGTGCCAGCAGCCTGGACAGGGTAGTCGGCTACGAGCAGTACTTC	CASSLDRVVGYEQYF
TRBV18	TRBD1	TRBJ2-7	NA	TGTGCCAGCTCACAGGGGACAGGGGAAGACTACGAGCAGTACTTC	CASSQGTGEDYEQYF
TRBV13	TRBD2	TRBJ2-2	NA	TGTGCCAGCAGCTATCGGGGGGACACCGGGGAGCTGTTTTTT	CASSYRGDTGELFF
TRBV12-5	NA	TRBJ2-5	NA	TGTGCTAGTGGTTTGACACCCGACGGGACTTCTGCTCAAGAGACCCAGTACTTC	CASGLTPDGTSAQETQYF
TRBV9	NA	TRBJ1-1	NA	TGTGCCAGCAGCCCCCCACCAATGAACACTGAAGCTTTCTTT	CASSPPPMNTEAFF
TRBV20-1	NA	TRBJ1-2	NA	TGCAGTGCTAGAGAGGGCCGCCGGGTCTATGGCTACACCTTC	CSAREGRRVYGYTF
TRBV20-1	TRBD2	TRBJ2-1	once	TGCAGTGCCACAGCGGGATTAGTCGATGAGCAGTTCTTC	CSATAGLVDEQFF
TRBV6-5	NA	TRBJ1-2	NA	TGTGCCAGCAAAAGGGGTGCTAACTATGGCTACACCTTC	CASKRGANYGYTF
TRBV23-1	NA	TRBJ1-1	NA	TGCGCCAGCACTCTCTCCCGACAGTGGAACACTGAAGCTTTCTTT	CASTLSRQWNTEAFF
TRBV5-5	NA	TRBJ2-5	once	TGTGCCAGCAGCTTGAGTGTCTCCCGGCAGGAGACCCAGTACTTC	CASSLSVSRQETQYF
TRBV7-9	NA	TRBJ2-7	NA	TGTGCCAGCAGCTCGCCTAGCGACTCCTACGAGCAGTACTTC	CASSSPSDSYEQYF
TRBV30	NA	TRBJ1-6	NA	TGTGCCTGCCATTACAGGTCAGAAAATTCACCCCTCCACTTT	CACHYRSENSPLHF
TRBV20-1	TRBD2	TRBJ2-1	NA	TGCAGTGCTGCGGCGGGAGCGGGGCAGTTCTTC	CSAAAGAGQFF
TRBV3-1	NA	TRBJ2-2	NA	TGTGCCAGCAGCCAAGAATACAGGGCGGGGAACACCGGGGAGCTGTTTTTT	CASSQEYRAGNTGELFF
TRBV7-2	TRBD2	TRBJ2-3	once	TGTGCCAGCAGCTTGACTAGCGGCTCGGGCACAGATACGCAGTATTTT	CASSLTSGSGTDTQYF
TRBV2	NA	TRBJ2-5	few	TGTGCCAGCAGTGAACAGGGGTTCGACCAAGAGACCCAGTACTTC	CASSEQGFDQETQYF
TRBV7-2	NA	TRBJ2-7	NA	TGTGCCAGCAGCTTAGACGACACCACCGGGTACTTC	CASSLDDTTGYF
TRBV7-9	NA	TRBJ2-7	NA	TGTGCCAGCAGCCGGTCCCAGGGATCCTACGAGCAGTACTTC	CASSRSQGSYEQYF
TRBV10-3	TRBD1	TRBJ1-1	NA	TGTGCCATCAGAACCCACGGACAGGCCGGGGGAGCTTTCTTT	CAIRTHGQAGGAFF
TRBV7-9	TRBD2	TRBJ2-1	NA	TGTGCCAGCAGTTTGGGACTAGCGGGAGATACTGAGCAGTTCTTC	CASSLGLAGDTEQFF
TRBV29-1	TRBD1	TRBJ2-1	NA	TGCAGCGCTGGACAGGGCTATGAGCAGTTCTTC	CSAGQGYEQFF
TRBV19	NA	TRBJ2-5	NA	TGTGCCAGCAGCGTAACGTGGGCCCAAGAGACCCAGTACTTC	CASSVTWAQETQYF
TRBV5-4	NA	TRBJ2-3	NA	TGTGCCAGCAGCTCCCACAGAGAGGGCCGGTATTTT	CASSSHREGRYF
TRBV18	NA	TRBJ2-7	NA	TGTGCCAGCTCAAGGGACTCCAGCTCCTACGAGCAGTACTTC	CASSRDSSSYEQYF
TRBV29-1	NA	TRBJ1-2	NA	TGCAGCGTTGAACGGACTGATTATGGCTACACCTTC	CSVERTDYGYTF
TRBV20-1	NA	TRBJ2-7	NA	TGCAGTGCTGGAGCAGGCCATCGTTCCTACGAGCAGTACTTC	CSAGAGHRSYEQYF
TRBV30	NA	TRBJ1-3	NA	TGTGCCTGGAGTCAGGCTCTGCCTGGAAACACCATATATTTT	CAWSQALPGNTIYF